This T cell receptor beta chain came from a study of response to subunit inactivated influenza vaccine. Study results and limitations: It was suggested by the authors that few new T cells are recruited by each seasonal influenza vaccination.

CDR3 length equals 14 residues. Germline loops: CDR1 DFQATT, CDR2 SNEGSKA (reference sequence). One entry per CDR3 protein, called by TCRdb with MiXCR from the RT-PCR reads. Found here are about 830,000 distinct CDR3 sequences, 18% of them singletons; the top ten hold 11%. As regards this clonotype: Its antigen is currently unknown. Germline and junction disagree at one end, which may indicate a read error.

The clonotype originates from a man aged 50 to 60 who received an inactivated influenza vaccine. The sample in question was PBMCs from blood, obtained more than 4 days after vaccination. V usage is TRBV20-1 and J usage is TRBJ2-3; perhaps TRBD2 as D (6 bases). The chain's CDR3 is CNASGRRDTDTQYF. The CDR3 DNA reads TGCAATGCTAGTGGGAGGCGGGACACAGATACGCAGTATTTT.